These T cell receptor beta chains were read from a single sample in a study of OX40 agonist ivuxolimab in advanced cancers. The data were produced by immunoSEQ multiplex PCR, yet TCRdb's version contains in-frame clones alone and is incomplete. Here the sample spans roughly 64,000 clones, roughly 80% being singletons. Material: CD4+ or CD8+ T cells sorted from blood, obtained in a trial of the OX40 agonist ivuxolimab. The receptors shown here come from an adult with an advanced solid tumor such as melanoma, head and neck, liver or kidney cancer. The CDR3 runs from the conserved cysteine through the conserved F or W. Fields, in order: clone size, J gene, CDR3 length, V gene, CDR3 protein. The size field is filled for only some rows; it gives once, few, many or a size class.

abundance: NA
j_gene: TRBJ1-3
len: 14
v_gene: TRBV7-2
CDR3aa: CASSARVAGNTIYF

abundance: NA
j_gene: TRBJ1-1
len: 13
v_gene: TRBV10-1
CDR3aa: CASREGSGTEAFF

abundance: NA
j_gene: TRBJ1-3
len: 14
v_gene: TRBV6-5
CDR3aa: CASSYQSSGNTIYF

abundance: NA
j_gene: TRBJ2-2
len: 13
v_gene: TRBV7-7
CDR3aa: CASRGGDTGELFF

abundance: NA
j_gene: TRBJ1-1
len: 12
v_gene: TRBV19
CDR3aa: CAVGDLNTEAFF

abundance: NA
j_gene: TRBJ1-1
len: 13
v_gene: TRBV9
CDR3aa: CASSVHRETEAFF

abundance: few
j_gene: TRBJ2-3
len: 16
v_gene: TRBV6-5
CDR3aa: CASSSTGSSQVDTQYF

abundance: NA
j_gene: TRBJ1-4
len: 16
v_gene: TRBV19
CDR3aa: CASIVSGESTNEKLFF

abundance: NA
j_gene: TRBJ2-2
len: 13
v_gene: TRBV6-5
CDR3aa: CASAPYLTGELFF

abundance: NA
j_gene: TRBJ1-4
len: 16
v_gene: TRBV5-1
CDR3aa: CASSLQGGLTNEKLFF

abundance: NA
j_gene: TRBJ2-5
len: 15
v_gene: TRBV18
CDR3aa: CASSPTWTGQETQYF

abundance: NA
j_gene: TRBJ2-2
len: 15
v_gene: TRBV5-1
CDR3aa: CASSLTTGWTGELFF

abundance: NA
j_gene: TRBJ2-3
len: 15
v_gene: TRBV10-3
CDR3aa: CAITPTGGGTDTQYF

abundance: NA
j_gene: TRBJ1-5
len: 13
v_gene: TRBV6-5
CDR3aa: CASHTSSNQPQHF

abundance: NA
j_gene: TRBJ1-1
len: 16
v_gene: TRBV4-1
CDR3aa: CASSVYTGSLGTEAFF